Each of the 6 T cell receptor beta chains below was sequenced from the same sample in a study of shared clonotypes between healthy human individuals. Measured with immunoSEQ multiplex PCR; TCRdb has only the in-frame clones, and not every one. The sample lists approximately 2.5 million clones, over 85% occurring once. Sequencing input: naive CD4+ T cells sorted from blood. Subset meaning: CD45RA+ positively selected. These receptors originate from a young man in good health.

This sequence joins TRBV9 and TRBJ2-1; D unresolved. Trimming shortened V by 2 bases and J by 1 base, and 10 bases separated the two germline ends. Germline lookup yields CDR1 SGDLS and CDR2 YYNGEE. The CDR3 runs to 15 residues. CDR3 protein: CASSVDSRSYNEQFF. The CDR3 coding sequence is TGTGCCAGCAGCGTTGATAGCCGATCCTACAATGAGCAGTTCTTC.

The chain combines TRBV29-1 with TRBJ2-2; 11 nucleotides align to TRBD2. Germline CDR1 SQVTM, CDR2 ANQGSEA. V dropped 2 bases and J dropped 5; count of bases not matched to a gene: 4. This CDR3 contains 15 residues. In DNA, the CDR3 is TGCAGCGTTGAATTAGCGGGGGGGCGAACCGGGGAGCTGTTTTTT. This gives the protein CSVELAGGRTGELFF.

The chain uses TRBV30 and TRBJ1-3; a possible D gene is TRBD1 (6 bases). Germline-derived CDR1 and CDR2 are GTSNPN and SVGIG (reference sequence). The CDR3 has 13 amino acids. V shed 5 bases and J shed 1 base, with 9 bases lying between them. CDR3 bases: TGTGCCTGGGGGGGCCTTTCTGGAAACACCATATATTTT. This sequence encodes CAWGGLSGNTIYF.

As for this clone: The same CDR3 is also encoded by other DNA sequences in this sample. The chain recombines TRBV7-9 with TRBJ2-7; TRBD1 is a possible D gene (6 bases). Trimming shortened V by 5 bases and J by 3 bases, and 8 bases separated the two germline ends. Germline lookup yields CDR1 SEHNR and CDR2 FQNEAQ (reference sequence). This CDR3 is 12 amino acids long. CDR3 nucleotides: TGTGCCAGCAGCCAACAGGGCTACGAGCAGTACTTC. This encodes CASSQQGYEQYF.

The chain uses TRBV7-9 and TRBJ2-7; D is perhaps TRBD1 (6 bases). The V gene's germline CDR1 is SEHNR and CDR2 FQNEAQ (reference sequence). Trimming removed 9 bases at V and 2 bases at J, with 17 bases between. The CDR3 totals 14 residues. The CDR3 spells CARSPNRATYEQYF. The CDR3 DNA reads TGTGCCAGAAGCCCGAACAGGGCTACCTACGAGCAGTACTTC.

The gene calls are TRBV5-4 and TRBJ2-7; the D call may be TRBD1 or TRBD2 (5 bases each). Germline lookup yields CDR1 SGHNT and CDR2 YYREEE (reference sequence). Between the trimmed V and J ends, which lost 0 bases and 2 bases, there was a span of 15 bases. This CDR3 contains 16 residues. The CDR3 region is CASSLGGSRVPYEQYF. Written as DNA, the CDR3 is TGTGCCAGCAGCTTGGGGGGCTCGCGGGTTCCCTACGAGCAGTACTTC.